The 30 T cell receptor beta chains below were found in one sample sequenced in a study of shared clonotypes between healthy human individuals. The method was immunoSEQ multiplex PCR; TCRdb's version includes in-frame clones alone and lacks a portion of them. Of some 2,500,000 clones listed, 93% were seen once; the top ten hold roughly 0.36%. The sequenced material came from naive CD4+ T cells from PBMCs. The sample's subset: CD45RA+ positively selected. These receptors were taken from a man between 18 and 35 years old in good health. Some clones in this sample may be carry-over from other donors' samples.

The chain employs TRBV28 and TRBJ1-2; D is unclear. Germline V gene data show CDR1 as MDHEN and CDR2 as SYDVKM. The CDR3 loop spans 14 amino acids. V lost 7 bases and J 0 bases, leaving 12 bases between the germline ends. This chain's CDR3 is CASNPGGSNYGYTF. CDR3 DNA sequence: TGTGCCAGCAACCCGGGCGGATCTAACTATGGCTACACCTTC.

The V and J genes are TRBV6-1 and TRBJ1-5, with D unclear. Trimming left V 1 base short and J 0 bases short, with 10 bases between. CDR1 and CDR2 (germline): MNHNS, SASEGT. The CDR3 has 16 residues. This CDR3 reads CASSEESPYSNQPQHF. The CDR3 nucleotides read TGTGCCAGCAGTGAAGAGTCCCCCTATAGCAATCAGCCCCAGCATTTT.

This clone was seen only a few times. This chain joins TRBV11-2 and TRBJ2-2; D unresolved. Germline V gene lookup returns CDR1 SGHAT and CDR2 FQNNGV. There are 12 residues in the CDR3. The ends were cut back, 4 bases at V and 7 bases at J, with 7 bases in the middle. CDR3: CASSSTFGELFF. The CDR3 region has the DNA TGTGCCAGCAGCTCCACGTTCGGGGAGCTGTTTTTT.

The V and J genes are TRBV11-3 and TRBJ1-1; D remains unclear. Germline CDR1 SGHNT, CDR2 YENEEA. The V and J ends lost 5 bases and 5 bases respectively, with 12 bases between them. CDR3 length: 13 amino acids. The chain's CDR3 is CASSTPGGTEAFF. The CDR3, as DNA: TGTGCCAGCAGCACCCCAGGAGGGACTGAAGCTTTCTTT.

CDR3 loop: CAISDTWGNNEKLFF. For the CDR3, the DNA is TGTGCCATCAGTGATACTTGGGGGAATAATGAAAAACTGTTTTTT. The chain carries TRBV10-3 and TRBJ1-4, with D possibly matching TRBD1 (5 bases). Germline V CDR1 and CDR2: ENHRY, SYGVKD. Trimming stripped 3 bases from V and 4 bases from J, with 12 bases between. This CDR3 is built from 15 residues.

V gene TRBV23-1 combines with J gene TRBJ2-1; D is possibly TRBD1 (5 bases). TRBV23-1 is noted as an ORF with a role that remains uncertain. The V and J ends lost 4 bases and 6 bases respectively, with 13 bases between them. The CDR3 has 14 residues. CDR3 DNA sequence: TGCGCCAGCAGTCCCTCGTCAGGGCTCAATGAGCAGTTCTTC. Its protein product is CASSPSSGLNEQFF.

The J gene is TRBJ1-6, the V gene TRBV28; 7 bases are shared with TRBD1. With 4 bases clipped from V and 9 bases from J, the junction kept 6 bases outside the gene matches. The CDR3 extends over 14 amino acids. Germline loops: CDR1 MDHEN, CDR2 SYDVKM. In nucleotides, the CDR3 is TGTGCCAGCAGTTCGTACAGGGGAAGTTCACCCCTCCACTTT. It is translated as CASSSYRGSSPLHF.

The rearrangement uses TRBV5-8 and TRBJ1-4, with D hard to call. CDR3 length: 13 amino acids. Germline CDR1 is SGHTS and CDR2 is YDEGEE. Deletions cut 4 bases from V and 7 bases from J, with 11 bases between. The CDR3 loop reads CASSLTRGEKLFF. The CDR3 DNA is TGTGCCAGCAGCCTGACGCGGGGTGAAAAACTGTTTTTT.

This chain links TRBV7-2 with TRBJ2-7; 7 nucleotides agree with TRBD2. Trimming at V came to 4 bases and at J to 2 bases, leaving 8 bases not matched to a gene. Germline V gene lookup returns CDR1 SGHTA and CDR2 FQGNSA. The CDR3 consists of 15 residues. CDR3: CASSSSGGRAYEQYF. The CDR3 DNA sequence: TGTGCCAGCAGCTCCTCCGGAGGGAGGGCCTACGAGCAGTACTTC.

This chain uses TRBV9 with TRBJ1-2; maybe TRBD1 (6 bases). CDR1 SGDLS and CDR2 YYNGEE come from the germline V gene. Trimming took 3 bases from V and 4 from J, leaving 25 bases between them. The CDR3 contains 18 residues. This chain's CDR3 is CASSANQDRILTPYGYTF. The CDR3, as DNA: TGTGCCAGCAGCGCAAACCAGGACAGAATCCTGACCCCCTATGGCTACACCTTC.

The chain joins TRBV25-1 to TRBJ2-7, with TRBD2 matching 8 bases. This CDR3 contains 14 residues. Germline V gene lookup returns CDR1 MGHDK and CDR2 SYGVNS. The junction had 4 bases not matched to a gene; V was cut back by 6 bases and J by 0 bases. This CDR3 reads CASRNSGNSYEQYF. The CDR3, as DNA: TGTGCCAGCAGGAATAGCGGGAACTCCTACGAGCAGTACTTC.

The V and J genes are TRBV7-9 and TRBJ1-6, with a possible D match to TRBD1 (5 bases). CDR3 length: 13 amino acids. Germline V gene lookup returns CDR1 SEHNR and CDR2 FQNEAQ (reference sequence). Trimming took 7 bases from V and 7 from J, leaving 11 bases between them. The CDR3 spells CASNRQGNSPLHF. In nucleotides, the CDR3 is TGTGCCAGCAATCGTCAGGGCAATTCACCCCTCCACTTT.

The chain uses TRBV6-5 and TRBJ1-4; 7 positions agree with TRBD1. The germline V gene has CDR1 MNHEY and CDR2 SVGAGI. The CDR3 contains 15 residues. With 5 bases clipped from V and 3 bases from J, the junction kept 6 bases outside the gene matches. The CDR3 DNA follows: TGTGCCAGCAGTCGTCGGACAGGTTCTAATGAAAAACTGTTTTTT. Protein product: CASSRRTGSNEKLFF.

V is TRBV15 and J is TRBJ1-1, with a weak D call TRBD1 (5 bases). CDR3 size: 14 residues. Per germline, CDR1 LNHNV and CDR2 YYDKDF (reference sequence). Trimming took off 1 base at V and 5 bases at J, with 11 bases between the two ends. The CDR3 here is CATSRGQGRTEAFF. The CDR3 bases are TGTGCCACCAGCAGAGGGCAGGGAAGGACTGAAGCTTTCTTT.

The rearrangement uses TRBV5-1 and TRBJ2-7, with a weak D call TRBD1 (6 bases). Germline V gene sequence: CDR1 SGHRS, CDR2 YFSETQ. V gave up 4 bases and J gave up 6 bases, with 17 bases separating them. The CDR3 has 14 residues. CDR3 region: CASSTAQGRAEQYF. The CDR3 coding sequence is TGCGCCAGCAGCACCGCCCAGGGGCGAGCCGAGCAGTACTTC.

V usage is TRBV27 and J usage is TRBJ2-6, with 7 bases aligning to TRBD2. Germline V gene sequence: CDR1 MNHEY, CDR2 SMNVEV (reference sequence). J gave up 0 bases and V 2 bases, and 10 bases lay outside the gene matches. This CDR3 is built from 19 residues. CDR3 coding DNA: TGTGCCAGCAGTTTACGGGGGGTCTTTTTTAGCTCTGGGGCCAACGTCCTGACTTTC. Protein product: CASSLRGVFFSSGANVLTF. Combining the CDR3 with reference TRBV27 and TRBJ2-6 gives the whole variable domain EAQVTQNPRYLITVTGKKLTVTCSQNMNHEYMSWYRQDPGLGLRQIYYSMNVEVTDKGDVPEGYKVSRKEKRNFPLILESPSPNQTSLYFCASSLRGVFFSSGANVLTFGAGSRLTVL.

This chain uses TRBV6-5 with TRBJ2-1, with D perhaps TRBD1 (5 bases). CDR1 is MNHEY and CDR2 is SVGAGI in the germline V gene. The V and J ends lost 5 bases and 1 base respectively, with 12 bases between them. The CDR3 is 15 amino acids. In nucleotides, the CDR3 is TGTGCCAGCAGTCCACCAGGGAAATCCTACAATGAGCAGTTCTTC. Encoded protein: CASSPPGKSYNEQFF.

The CDR3 DNA is TGTGCCAGCAGCCAACAACTGCCGGCCAATCAGCCCCAGCATTTT. Protein sequence: CASSQQLPANQPQHF. V is TRBV6-5 and J is TRBJ1-5; no firm D call. Germline values: CDR1 MNHEY, CDR2 SVGAGI. This CDR3 comprises 15 residues. Trimming pared 6 bases from V and 3 bases from J, leaving 15 bases between.

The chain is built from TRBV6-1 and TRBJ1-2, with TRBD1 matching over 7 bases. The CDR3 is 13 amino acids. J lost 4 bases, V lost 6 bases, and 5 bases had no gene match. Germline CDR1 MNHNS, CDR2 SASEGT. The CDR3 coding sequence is TGTGCCAGCAGGGGACAGACCCGCTATGGCTACACCTTC. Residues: CASRGQTRYGYTF.

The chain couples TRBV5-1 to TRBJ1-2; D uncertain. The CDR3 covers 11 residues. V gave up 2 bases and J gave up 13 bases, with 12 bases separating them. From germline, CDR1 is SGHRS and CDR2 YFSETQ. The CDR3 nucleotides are TGCGCCAGCAGCTTAGACAACCTCGCCACCTTC. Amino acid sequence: CASSLDNLATF.

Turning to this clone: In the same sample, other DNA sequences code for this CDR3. CDR3 amino acids: CASSEQGAIYGYTF. CDR3 in DNA: TGTGCCAGCAGTGAACAGGGGGCGATCTATGGCTACACCTTC. The chain is built from TRBV6-1 and TRBJ1-2, with 8 positions matching TRBD1. CDR3 length equals 14 residues. The trim removed 2 bases at V and 4 bases at J, leaving 3 bases unmatched. Germline CDR1 and CDR2: MNHNS and SASEGT.

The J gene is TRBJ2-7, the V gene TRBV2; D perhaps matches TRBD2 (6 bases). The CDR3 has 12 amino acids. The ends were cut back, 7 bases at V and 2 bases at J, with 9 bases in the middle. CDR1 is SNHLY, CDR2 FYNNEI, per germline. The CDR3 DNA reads TGTGCCAGCACGCGGACTACCTACGAGCAGTACTTC. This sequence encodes CASTRTTYEQYF.

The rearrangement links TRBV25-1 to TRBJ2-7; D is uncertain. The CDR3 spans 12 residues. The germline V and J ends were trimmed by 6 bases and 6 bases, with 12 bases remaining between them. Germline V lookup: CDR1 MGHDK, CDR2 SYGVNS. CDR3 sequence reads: CASRSRASEQYF. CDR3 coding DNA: TGTGCCAGCAGGTCTCGGGCATCCGAGCAGTACTTC.

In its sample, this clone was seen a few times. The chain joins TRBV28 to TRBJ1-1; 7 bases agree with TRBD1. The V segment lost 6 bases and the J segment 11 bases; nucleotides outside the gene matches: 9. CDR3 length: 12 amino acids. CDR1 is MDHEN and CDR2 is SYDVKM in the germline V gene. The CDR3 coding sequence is TGTGCCAGCAGCTCCGGACAGGTCCCGGCTTTCTTT. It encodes CASSSGQVPAFF. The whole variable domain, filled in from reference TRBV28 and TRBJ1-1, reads DVKVTQSSRYLVKRTGEKVFLECVQDMDHENMFWYRQDPGLGLRLIYFSYDVKMKEKGDIPEGYSVSREKKERFSLILESASTNQTSMYLCASSSGQVPAFFGQGTRLTVV.

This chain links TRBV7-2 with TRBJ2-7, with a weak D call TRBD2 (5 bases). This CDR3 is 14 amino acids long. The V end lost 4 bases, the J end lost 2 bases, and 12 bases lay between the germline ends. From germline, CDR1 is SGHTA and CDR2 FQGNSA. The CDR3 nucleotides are TGTGCCAGCAGCTATCTGACGGGGACCTACGAGCAGTACTTC. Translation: CASSYLTGTYEQYF.

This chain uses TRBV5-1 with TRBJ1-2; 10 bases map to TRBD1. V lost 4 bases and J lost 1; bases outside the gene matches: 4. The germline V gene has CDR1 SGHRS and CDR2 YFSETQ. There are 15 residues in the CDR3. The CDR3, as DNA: TGCGCCAGCAGCCAGGGACAGGGGTTTAACTATGGCTACACCTTC. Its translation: CASSQGQGFNYGYTF.

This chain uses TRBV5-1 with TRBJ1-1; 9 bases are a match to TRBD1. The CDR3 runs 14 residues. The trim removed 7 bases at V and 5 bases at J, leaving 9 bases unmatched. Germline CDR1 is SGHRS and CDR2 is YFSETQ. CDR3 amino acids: CASLPGQGTTEAFF. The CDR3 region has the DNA TGCGCCAGCCTACCGGGACAGGGTACGACTGAAGCTTTCTTT.

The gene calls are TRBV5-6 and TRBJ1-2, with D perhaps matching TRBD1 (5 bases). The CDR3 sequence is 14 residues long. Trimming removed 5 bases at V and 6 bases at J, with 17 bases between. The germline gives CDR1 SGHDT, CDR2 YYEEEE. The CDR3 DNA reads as TGTGCCAGCAGTAAATTGGGGGGTCTTGATGGCTACACCTTC. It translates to CASSKLGGLDGYTF.

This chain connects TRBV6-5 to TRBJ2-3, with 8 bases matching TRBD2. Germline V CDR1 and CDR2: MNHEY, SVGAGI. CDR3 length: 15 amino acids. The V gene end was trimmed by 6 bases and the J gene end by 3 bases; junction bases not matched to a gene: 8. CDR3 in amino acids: CASSESGRRTDTQYF. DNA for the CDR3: TGTGCCAGCAGCGAAAGCGGGAGAAGAACAGATACGCAGTATTTT.

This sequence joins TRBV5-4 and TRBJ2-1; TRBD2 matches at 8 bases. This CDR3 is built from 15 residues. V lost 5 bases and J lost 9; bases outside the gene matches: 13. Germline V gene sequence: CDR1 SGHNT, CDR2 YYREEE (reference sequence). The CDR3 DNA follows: TGTGCCAGCAGTCAACCGGGACTAGTTCTGAGTGAGCAGTTCTTC. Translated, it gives CASSQPGLVLSEQFF.